A single sample is the source of the 16 T cell receptor beta chains below, sequenced in a study of cytomegalovirus exposure and HLA in healthy donors. Use of 60 Vbeta and 13 Jbeta primers characterized the PCR. Profiled with immunoSEQ multiplex PCR; TCRdb holds only in-frame clones, not every one. The sample features under 40,000 clones, with approximately 2% in its top ten. Sequences were obtained from PBMCs. Source of these receptors: a woman aged 40 to 50 in good health and CMV-seropositive.

This sequence joins TRBV2 and TRBJ1-1; D remains unclear. The CDR3 covers 13 residues. The V end lost 4 bases, the J end lost 4 bases, and 10 bases lay between the germline ends. In germline, CDR1 is SNHLY, CDR2 FYNNEI. CDR3 coding DNA: TGTGCCAGCAGTGCTGGGGAGGGCACTGAAGCTTTCTTT. It encodes CASSAGEGTEAFF. Together with reference TRBV2 and TRBJ1-1, the CDR3 gives the full variable domain: EPEVTQTPSHQVTQMGQEVILRCVPISNHLYFYWYRQILGQKVEFLVSFYNNEISEKSEIFDDQFSVERPDGSNFTLKIRSTKLEDSAMYFCASSAGEGTEAFFGQGTRLTVV.

The chain joins TRBV10-3 to TRBJ1-2; weak D call: TRBD1 (6 bases). CDR3 length: 15 residues. Germline V gene data show CDR1 as ENHRY and CDR2 as SYGVKD. V was shortened by 6 bases and J by 0 bases, with 14 bases between the two germline ends. CDR3 protein: CAIRPGQSANYGYTF. The CDR3 DNA reads as TGTGCCATCAGACCGGGACAATCGGCTAACTATGGCTACACCTTC.

V and J are TRBV6-1 and TRBJ2-1, with 8 bases fitting TRBD2. The CDR3 is 15 amino acids. Losses at the gene ends were 2 bases for V and 5 bases for J; bases not matched to a gene: 5. The germline CDR1 and CDR2 sequences are MNHNS and SASEGT. CDR3 DNA sequence: TGTGCCAGCAGTGAAATAGCGGGACGGAACAATGAGCAGTTCTTC. This codes for CASSEIAGRNNEQFF.

This rearrangement joins TRBV30 to TRBJ2-2, with 7 bases identical to TRBD2. The CDR3 covers 14 residues. V lost 7 bases and J lost 4; bases outside the gene matches: 9. CDR1 and CDR2 from the germline V gene are GTSNPN and SVGIG (reference sequence). The CDR3 is CASGVAGPTGELFF. DNA for the CDR3: TGTGCCTCGGGGGTAGCGGGTCCCACCGGGGAGCTGTTTTTT.

The chain couples TRBV4-3 to TRBJ2-7; TRBD1 is a possible D gene (5 bases). This CDR3 region has 13 residues. Per the germline V gene, CDR1 is LGHNA and CDR2 is YSLEER. Trimming pared 1 base from V and 3 bases from J, leaving 7 bases between. The CDR3 nucleotides are TGCGCCAGCAGCCAAGTGCAGGGCTACGAGCAGTACTTC. Amino acid sequence: CASSQVQGYEQYF.

The V gene is TRBV27, the J gene TRBJ1-2; TRBD1 matches 8 bases. CDR3 length: 17 amino acids. CDR1 is MNHEY, CDR2 SMNVEV, per germline (reference sequence). Trimming removed 3 bases from V and 0 bases from J; junction bases left unmatched: 9. The CDR3 sequence: CASSFQGTGLANYGYTF. The DNA of the CDR3 is TGTGCCAGCAGTTTCCAGGGGACAGGTCTTGCTAACTATGGCTACACCTTC.

V usage is TRBV19 and J usage is TRBJ2-2; D is unresolved. The V end lost 5 bases, the J end lost 4 bases, and 11 bases lay between the germline ends. There are 14 residues in the CDR3. CDR1 is LNHDA and CDR2 is SQIVND in the germline V gene (reference sequence). CDR3 loop: CASSLTHPTGELFF. CDR3 in DNA: TGTGCCAGTAGTCTGACACACCCCACCGGGGAGCTGTTTTTT.

V is TRBV6-1 and J is TRBJ1-3, with D possibly TRBD1 on 5 matching bases. The germline gives CDR1 MNHNS, CDR2 SASEGT. There are 14 residues in the CDR3. V lost 6 bases and J lost 2, with 11 bases in between. The CDR3 region is CASRDSRAGNTIYF. The DNA of the CDR3 is TGTGCCAGCAGAGACAGCCGGGCTGGAAACACCATATATTTT.

In terms of frequency, this clone is medium-sized (0.01 to 0.1%). The chain uses TRBV2 and TRBJ1-3; tentatively, D is TRBD1 (6 bases). The CDR3 is 14 residues long. Germline CDR1 reads SNHLY; CDR2 reads FYNNEI. Trimming pared 4 bases from V and 3 bases from J, leaving 10 bases between. The CDR3 bases are TGTGCCAGCAGTGGTATAGGGGGTGGAAACACCATATATTTT. Its translation: CASSGIGGGNTIYF.

The J gene is TRBJ1-2, the V gene TRBV30; D gene uncertain. V gave up 2 bases and J gave up 4 bases, with 8 bases separating them. This CDR3 has 12 residues. The germline V gene encodes CDR1 GTSNPN and CDR2 SVGIG (reference sequence). CDR3 sequence (DNA): TGTGCCTGGAGTCAAACAATCTATGGCTACACCTTC. Translation gives CAWSQTIYGYTF.

The V call is TRBV5-5, the J call TRBJ1-1; D is unclear. Between the trimmed V and J ends, which lost 4 bases and 3 bases, there was a span of 7 bases. CDR3 length: 12 residues. Germline V gene lookup returns CDR1 SGHKS and CDR2 YYEKEE (reference sequence). The CDR3 here is CASSLADTEAFF. The CDR3 nucleotides are TGTGCCAGCAGCCTTGCAGACACTGAAGCTTTCTTT.

This chain links TRBV19 with TRBJ2-3, with TRBD2 matching 12 bases. V gave up 4 bases and J gave up 3 bases; unmatched junction bases: 14. Germline V CDR1 and CDR2: LNHDA, SQIVND (reference sequence). The CDR3 totals 19 residues. The CDR3: CASSRSALAGGISTDTQYF. CDR3 nucleotides: TGTGCCAGTAGTAGGTCGGCACTAGCGGGAGGAATAAGTACAGATACGCAGTATTTT.

CDR3 sequence reads: CASSSGRTGKGGETQYF. In DNA form, the CDR3 reads TGTGCCAGCAGCTCCGGGAGGACAGGGAAGGGGGGAGAGACCCAGTACTTC. This chain joins TRBV7-9 and TRBJ2-5; maybe TRBD1 (8 bases). This CDR3 is built from 17 residues. Germline CDR1 and CDR2: SEHNR and FQNEAQ (reference sequence). The V and J ends lost 4 bases and 4 bases respectively, with 22 bases between them.

This chain connects TRBV6-1 to TRBJ2-2; 8 bases agree with TRBD1. This CDR3 spans 18 amino acids. Germline lookup yields CDR1 MNHNS and CDR2 SASEGT. After removal of 3 bases from V and 4 bases from J, the junction contained 13 bases not matched to a gene. DNA for the CDR3: TGTGCCAGCAGTGAGACAGGGGCCCTACCTTCCGGCACCGGGGAGCTGTTTTTT. Protein: CASSETGALPSGTGELFF.

The chain links TRBV5-1 to TRBJ2-2; TRBD2 is a possible D gene (6 bases). Trimming shortened V by 0 bases and J by 2 bases, and 11 bases separated the two germline ends. The CDR3 totals 16 residues. In germline, CDR1 is SGHRS, CDR2 YFSETQ. The CDR3 region is CASSLEGGVNTGELFF. CDR3 bases: TGCGCCAGCAGCTTGGAGGGCGGGGTAAACACCGGGGAGCTGTTTTTT.

The J gene is TRBJ2-5, the V gene TRBV30; TRBD2 agrees at 7 bases. This CDR3 region has 14 residues. Per the germline V gene, CDR1 is GTSNPN and CDR2 is SVGIG (reference sequence). After removal of 1 base from V and 3 bases from J, the junction contained 5 bases not matched to a gene. CDR3 coding DNA: TGTGCCTGGAGTGGTGGGGCGGGGGAAGAGACCCAGTACTTC. As protein: CAWSGGAGEETQYF.